This record looks at one T cell receptor (beta chain) sequence and its context. Its antigen is unknown. The V end was cut by 2 bases, the J end by 5 bases, with 9 bases between. In germline, CDR1 is SGHTA, CDR2 FQGNSA. This CDR3 is 13 amino acids long. The data originate from a study of T cell clonotyping in hematopoietic cell transplantation. Turning to the study itself: Recipient samples before transplant were obtained post-cytoreduction. Findings and limits, study-wide: No sorting was done, leaving CD4 and CD8 contributions mixed.

Repertoires were generated with immunoSEQ multiplex PCR, while TCRdb's copy carries only in-frame clones and drops some. The sample includes approximately 30,000 clones, approximately 86% of them seen just once. Specified time point: recipient sample about 28 days before transplant, after cytoreduction. Samples: about 28 days before transplant, then days 30, 100 and 180 after. The sequenced sample was peripheral blood mononuclear cells, obtained before stem cell transplant. The J gene is TRBJ1-2, the V gene TRBV7-2; maybe TRBD1 (6 bases). The source is a man aged 40-49 years with acute myeloid leukemia. Some clones in this sample may be carry-over from other donors' samples. CDR3 coding DNA: TGTGCCAGCAGCTTAAAGGGGGATTATGGCTACACCTTC. It codes for CASSLKGDYGYTF.